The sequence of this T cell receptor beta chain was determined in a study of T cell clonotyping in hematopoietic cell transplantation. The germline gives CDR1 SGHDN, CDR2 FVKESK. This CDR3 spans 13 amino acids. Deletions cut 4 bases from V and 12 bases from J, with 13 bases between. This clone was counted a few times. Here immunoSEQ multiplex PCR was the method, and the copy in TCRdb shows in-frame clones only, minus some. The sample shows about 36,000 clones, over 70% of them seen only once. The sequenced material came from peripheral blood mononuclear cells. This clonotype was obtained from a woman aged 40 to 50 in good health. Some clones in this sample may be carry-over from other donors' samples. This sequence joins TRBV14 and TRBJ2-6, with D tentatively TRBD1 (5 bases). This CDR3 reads CASSPGAGSVLTF. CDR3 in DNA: TGTGCCAGCAGCCCTGGAGCAGGGTCCGTCCTGACTTTC.